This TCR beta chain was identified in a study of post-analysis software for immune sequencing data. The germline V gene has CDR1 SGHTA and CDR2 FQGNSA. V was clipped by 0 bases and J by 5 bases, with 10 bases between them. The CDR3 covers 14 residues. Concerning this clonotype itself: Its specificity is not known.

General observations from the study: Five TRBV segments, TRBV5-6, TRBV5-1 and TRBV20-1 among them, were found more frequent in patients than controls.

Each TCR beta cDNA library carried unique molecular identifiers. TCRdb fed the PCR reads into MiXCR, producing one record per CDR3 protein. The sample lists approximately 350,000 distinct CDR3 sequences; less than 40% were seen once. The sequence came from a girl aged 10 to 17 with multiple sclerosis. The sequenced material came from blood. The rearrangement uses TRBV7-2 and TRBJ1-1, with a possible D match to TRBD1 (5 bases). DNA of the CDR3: TGTGCCAGCAGCTTAGCGGTAAGGGGTACTGAAGCTTTCTTT. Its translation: CASSLAVRGTEAFF.